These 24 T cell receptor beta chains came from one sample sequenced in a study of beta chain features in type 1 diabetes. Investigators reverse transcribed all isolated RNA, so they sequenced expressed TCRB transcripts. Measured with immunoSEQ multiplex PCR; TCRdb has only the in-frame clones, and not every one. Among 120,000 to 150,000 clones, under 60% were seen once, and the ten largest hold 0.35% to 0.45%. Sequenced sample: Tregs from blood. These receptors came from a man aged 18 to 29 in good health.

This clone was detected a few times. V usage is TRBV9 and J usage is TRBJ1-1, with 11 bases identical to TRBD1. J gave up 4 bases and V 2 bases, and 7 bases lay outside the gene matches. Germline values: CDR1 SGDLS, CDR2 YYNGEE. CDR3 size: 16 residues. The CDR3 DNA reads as TGTGCCAGCAGCGTTAGGGGACAGGGGGGCGGCACTGAAGCTTTCTTT. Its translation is CASSVRGQGGGTEAFF.

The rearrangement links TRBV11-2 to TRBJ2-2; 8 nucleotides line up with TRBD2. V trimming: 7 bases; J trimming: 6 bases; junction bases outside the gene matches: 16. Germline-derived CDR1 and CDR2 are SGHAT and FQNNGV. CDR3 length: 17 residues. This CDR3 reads CASTDPGGVRVAGELFF. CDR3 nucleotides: TGTGCCAGCACCGACCCGGGGGGGGTACGAGTCGCCGGGGAGCTGTTTTTT.

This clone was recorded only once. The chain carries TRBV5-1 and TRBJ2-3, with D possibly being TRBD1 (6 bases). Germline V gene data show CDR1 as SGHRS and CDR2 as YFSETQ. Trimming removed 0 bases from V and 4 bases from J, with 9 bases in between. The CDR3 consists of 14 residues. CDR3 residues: CASSLDRASDTQYF. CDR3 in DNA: TGCGCCAGCAGCTTGGACAGGGCTTCAGATACGCAGTATTTT.

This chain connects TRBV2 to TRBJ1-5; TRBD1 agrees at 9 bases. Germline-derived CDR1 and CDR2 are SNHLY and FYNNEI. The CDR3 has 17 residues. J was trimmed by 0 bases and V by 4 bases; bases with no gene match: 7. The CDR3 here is CASSGDRALYSNQPQHF. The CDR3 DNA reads TGTGCCAGCAGTGGGGACAGGGCTCTATATAGCAATCAGCCCCAGCATTTT.

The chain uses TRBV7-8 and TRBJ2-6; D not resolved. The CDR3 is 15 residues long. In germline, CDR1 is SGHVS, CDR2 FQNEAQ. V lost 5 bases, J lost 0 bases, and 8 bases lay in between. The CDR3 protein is CASSLSGSGANVLTF. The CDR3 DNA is TGTGCCAGCAGCCTAAGTGGCTCTGGGGCCAACGTCCTGACTTTC. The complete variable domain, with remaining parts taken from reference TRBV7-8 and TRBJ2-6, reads GAGVSQSPRYKVAKRGQDVALRCDPISGHVSLFWYQQALGQGPEFLTYFQNEAQLDKSGLPSDRFFAERPEGSVSTLKIQRTQQEDSAVYLCASSLSGSGANVLTFGAGSRLTVL.

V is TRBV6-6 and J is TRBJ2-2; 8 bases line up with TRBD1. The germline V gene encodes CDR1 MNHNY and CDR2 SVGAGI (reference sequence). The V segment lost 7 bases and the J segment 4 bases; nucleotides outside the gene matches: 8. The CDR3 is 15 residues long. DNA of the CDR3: TGTGCCAGCAAGGGCAGGGGGCTTACCACCGGGGAGCTGTTTTTT. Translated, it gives CASKGRGLTTGELFF.

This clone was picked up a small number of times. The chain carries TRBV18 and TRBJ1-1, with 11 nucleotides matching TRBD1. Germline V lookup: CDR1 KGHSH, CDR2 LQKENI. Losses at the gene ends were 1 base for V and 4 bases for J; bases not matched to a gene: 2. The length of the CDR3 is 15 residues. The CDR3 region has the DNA TGTGCCAGCTCACCACAGGGGACAGGGGGCACTGAAGCTTTCTTT. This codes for CASSPQGTGGTEAFF. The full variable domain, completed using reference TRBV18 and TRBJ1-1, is NAGVMQNPRHLVRRRGQEARLRCSPMKGHSHVYWYRQLPEEGLKFMVYLQKENIIDESGMPKERFSAEFPKEGPSILRIQQVVRGDSAAYFCASSPQGTGGTEAFFGQGTRLTVV.

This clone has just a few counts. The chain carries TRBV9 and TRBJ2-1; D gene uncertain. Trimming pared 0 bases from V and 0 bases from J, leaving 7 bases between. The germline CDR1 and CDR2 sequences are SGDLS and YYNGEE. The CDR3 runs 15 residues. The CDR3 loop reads CASSVEPYSYNEQFF. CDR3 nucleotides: TGTGCCAGCAGCGTAGAGCCGTACTCCTACAATGAGCAGTTCTTC.

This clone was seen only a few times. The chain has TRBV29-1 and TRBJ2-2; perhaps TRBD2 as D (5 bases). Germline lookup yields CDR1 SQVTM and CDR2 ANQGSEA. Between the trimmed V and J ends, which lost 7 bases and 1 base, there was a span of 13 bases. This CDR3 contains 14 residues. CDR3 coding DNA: TGCAGCGGCATGGGCGGAGGGAACACCGGGGAGCTGTTTTTT. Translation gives CSGMGGGNTGELFF.

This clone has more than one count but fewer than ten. The chain's CDR3 is CASSPGILYEQYF. CDR3 coding DNA: TGTGCCAGCAGCCCCGGGATACTATACGAGCAGTACTTC. V gene TRBV7-2 combines with J gene TRBJ2-7; the D gene is possibly TRBD2 (5 bases). From germline, CDR1 is SGHTA and CDR2 FQGNSA. Trimming removed 5 bases from V and 4 bases from J, with 12 bases in between. This CDR3 has 13 residues.

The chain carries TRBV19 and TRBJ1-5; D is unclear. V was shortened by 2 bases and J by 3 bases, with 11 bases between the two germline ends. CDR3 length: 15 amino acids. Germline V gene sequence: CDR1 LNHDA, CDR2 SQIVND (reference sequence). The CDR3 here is CASSISGQVNQPQHF. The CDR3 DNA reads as TGTGCCAGTAGTATAAGCGGGCAAGTCAATCAGCCCCAGCATTTT.

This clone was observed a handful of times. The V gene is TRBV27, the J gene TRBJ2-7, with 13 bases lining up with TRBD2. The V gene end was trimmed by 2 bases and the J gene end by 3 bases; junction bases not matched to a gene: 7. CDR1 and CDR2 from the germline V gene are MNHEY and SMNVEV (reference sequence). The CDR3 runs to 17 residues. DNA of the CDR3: TGTGCCAGCAGTTTAGGGGTCGGACTAGCGGGAGACTACGAGCAGTACTTC. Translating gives CASSLGVGLAGDYEQYF.

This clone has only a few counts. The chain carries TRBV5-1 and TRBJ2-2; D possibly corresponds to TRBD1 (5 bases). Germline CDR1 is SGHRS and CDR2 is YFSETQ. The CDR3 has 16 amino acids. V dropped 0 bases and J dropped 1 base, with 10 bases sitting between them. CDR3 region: CASSLAGPKNTGELFF. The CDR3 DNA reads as TGCGCCAGCAGCTTGGCAGGGCCGAAGAACACCGGGGAGCTGTTTTTT. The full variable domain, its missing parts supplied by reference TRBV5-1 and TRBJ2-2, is KAGVTQTPRYLIKTRGQQVTLSCSPISGHRSVSWYQQTPGQGLQFLFEYFSETQRNKGNFPGRFSGRQFSNSRSEMNVSTLELGDSALYLCASSLAGPKNTGELFFGEGSRLTVL.

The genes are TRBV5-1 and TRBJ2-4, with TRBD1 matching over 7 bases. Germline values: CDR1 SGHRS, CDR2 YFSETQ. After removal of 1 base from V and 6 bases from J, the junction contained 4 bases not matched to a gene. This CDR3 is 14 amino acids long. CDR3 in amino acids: CASSLIGGGNIQYF. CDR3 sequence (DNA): TGCGCCAGCAGCTTGATAGGGGGCGGAAACATTCAGTACTTC.

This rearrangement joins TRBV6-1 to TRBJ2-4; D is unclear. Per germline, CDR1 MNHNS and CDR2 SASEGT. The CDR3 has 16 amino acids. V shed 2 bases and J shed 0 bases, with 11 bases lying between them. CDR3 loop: CASSERVRLAKNIQYF. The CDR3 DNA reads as TGTGCCAGCAGTGAACGGGTCAGACTAGCCAAAAACATTCAGTACTTC.

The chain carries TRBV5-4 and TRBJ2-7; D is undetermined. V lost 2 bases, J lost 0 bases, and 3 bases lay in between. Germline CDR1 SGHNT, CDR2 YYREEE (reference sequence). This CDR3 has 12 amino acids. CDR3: CASSLHSYEQYF. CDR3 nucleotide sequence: TGTGCCAGCAGCTTACACTCCTACGAGCAGTACTTC. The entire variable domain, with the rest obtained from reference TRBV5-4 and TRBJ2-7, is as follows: ETGVTQSPTHLIKTRGQQVTLRCSSQSGHNTVSWYQQALGQGPQFIFQYYREEENGRGNFPPRFSGLQFPNYSSELNVNALELDDSALYLCASSLHSYEQYFGPGTRLTVT.

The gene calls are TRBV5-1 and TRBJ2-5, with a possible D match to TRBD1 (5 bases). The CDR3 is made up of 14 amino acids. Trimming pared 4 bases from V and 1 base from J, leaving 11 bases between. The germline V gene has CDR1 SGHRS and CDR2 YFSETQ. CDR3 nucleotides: TGCGCCAGCAGCAAAGGGGTCACCCAAGAGACCCAGTACTTC. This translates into CASSKGVTQETQYF.

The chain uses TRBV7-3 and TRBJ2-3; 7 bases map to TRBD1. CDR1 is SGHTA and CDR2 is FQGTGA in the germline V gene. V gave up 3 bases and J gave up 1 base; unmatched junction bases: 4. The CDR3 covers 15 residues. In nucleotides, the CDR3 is TGTGCCAGCAGCTTCAGGGGGTTCGGCACAGATACGCAGTATTTT. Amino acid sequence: CASSFRGFGTDTQYF.

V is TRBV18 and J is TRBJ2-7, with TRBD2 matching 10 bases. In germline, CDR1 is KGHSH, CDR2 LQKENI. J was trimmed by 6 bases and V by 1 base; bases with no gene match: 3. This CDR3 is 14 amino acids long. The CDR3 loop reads CASSPLAGGPEQYF. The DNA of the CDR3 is TGTGCCAGCTCACCACTAGCGGGAGGACCCGAGCAGTACTTC.

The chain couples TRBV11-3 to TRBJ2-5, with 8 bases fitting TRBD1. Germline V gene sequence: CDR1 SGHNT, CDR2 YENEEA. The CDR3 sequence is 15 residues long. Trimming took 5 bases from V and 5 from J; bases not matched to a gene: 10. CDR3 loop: CASSKGRGLGETQYF. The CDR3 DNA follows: TGTGCCAGCAGCAAAGGCAGGGGGCTGGGGGAGACCCAGTACTTC.

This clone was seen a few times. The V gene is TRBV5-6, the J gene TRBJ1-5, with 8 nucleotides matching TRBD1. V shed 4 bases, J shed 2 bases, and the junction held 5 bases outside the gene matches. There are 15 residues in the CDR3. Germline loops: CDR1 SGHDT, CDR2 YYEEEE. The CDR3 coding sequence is TGTGCCAGCAGCCCATCGGGACAGGGCAATCAGCCCCAGCATTTT. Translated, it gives CASSPSGQGNQPQHF.

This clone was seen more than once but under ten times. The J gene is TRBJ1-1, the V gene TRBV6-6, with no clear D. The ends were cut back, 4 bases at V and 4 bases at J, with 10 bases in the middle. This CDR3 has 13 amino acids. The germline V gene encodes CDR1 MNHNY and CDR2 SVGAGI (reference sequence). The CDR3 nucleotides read TGTGCCAGCAGTTTTCAAGGAGTCACTGAAGCTTTCTTT. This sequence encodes CASSFQGVTEAFF.

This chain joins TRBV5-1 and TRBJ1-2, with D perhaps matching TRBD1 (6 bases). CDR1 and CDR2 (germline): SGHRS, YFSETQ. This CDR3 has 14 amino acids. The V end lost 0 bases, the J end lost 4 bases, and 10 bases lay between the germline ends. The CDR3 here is CASSLEGQPYGYTF. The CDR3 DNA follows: TGCGCCAGCAGCTTGGAAGGACAGCCCTATGGCTACACCTTC. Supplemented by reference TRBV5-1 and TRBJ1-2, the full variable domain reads KAGVTQTPRYLIKTRGQQVTLSCSPISGHRSVSWYQQTPGQGLQFLFEYFSETQRNKGNFPGRFSGRQFSNSRSEMNVSTLELGDSALYLCASSLEGQPYGYTFGSGTRLTVV.

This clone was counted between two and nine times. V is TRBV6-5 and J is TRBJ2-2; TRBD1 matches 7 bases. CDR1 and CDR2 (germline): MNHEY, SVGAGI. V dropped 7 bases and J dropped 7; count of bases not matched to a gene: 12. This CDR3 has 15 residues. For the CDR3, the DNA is TGTGCCAGCAACGTAGACAGGGATCTAGTCGGGGAGCTGTTTTTT. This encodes CASNVDRDLVGELFF.